This TCR beta chain was observed in a study of T-cell reconstitution after alpha-beta-depleted transplantation in children. The V end lost 5 bases, the J end lost 3 bases, and 8 bases lay between the germline ends. From germline, CDR1 is SQVTM and CDR2 ANQGSEA. This CDR3 spans 11 amino acids. General observations from the study: Several hundred rapidly expanded clones from non-depleted graft cells reportedly supplied alpha-beta T cells about two months post-transplant.

Unique molecular identifiers were used in preparing the TCRbeta library. TCRdb independently ran MiXCR on the PCR reads; one entry per CDR3 protein. The table lists about 300,000 distinct CDR3 sequences, around 10% of them singletons. This clonotype has at least ten counts. The antigen is unknown. The genes are TRBV29-1 and TRBJ2-7; the D gene is possibly TRBD2 (6 bases). This material consisted of PBMCs, taken before TCRalphabeta/CD19-depleted stem cell transplant. The TCR comes from a boy in the first two years of life with acute myeloid leukemia, due to receive a stem cell transplant. The CDR3 bases are TGCAGCGTTTTCGGGGGCTACGAGCAGTACTTC. The encoded protein is CSVFGGYEQYF.